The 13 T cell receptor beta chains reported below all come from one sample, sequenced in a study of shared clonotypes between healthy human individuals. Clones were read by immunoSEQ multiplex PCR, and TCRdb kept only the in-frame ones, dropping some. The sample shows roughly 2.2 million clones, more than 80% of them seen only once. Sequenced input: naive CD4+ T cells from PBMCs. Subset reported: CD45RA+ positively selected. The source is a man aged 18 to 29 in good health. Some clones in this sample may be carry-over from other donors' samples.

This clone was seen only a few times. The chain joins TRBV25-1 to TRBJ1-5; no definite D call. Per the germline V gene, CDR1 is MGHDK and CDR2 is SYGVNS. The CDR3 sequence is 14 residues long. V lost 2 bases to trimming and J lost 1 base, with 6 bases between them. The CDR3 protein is CASSEAGSNQPQHF. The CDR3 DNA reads TGTGCCAGCAGTGAAGCGGGGAGCAATCAGCCCCAGCATTTT.

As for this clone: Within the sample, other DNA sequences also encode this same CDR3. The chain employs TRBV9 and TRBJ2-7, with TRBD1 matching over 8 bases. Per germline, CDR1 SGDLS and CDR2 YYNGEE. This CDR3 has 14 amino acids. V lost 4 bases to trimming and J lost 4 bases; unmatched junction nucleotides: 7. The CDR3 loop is CASSTGQGTYEQYF. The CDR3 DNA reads TGTGCCAGCAGCACTGGACAGGGAACATACGAGCAGTACTTC.

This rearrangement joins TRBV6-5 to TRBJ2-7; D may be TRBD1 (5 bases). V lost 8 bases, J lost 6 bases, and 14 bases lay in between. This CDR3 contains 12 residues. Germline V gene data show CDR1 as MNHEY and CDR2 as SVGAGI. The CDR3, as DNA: TGTGCCAGCTTTCGCCCCCAGGGCGAGCAGTACTTC. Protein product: CASFRPQGEQYF.

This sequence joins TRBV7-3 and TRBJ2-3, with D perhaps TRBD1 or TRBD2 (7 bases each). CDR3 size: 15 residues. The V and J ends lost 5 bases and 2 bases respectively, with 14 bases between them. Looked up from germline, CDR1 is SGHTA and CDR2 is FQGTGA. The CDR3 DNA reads TGTGCCAGCAGCCAGGGGGGGACGCTCACAGATACGCAGTATTTT. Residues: CASSQGGTLTDTQYF.

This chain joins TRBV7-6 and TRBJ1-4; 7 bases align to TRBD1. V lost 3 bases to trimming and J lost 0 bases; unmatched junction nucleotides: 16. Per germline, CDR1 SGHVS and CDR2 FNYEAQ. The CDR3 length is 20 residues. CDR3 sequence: CASSLGVQGTRGTTNEKLFF. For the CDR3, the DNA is TGTGCCAGCAGCTTGGGTGTACAGGGGACAAGGGGGACAACTAATGAAAAACTGTTTTTT.

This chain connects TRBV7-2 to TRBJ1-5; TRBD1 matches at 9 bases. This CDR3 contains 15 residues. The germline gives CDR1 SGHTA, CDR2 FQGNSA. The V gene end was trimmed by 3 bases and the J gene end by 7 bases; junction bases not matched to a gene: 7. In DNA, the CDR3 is TGTGCCAGCAGCTTGAGGACAGGGGAAGGGCAGCCCCAGCATTTT. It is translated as CASSLRTGEGQPQHF.

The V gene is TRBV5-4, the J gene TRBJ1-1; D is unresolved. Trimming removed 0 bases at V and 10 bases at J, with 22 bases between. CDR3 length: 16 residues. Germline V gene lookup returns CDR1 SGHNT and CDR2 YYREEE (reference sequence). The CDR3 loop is CASSLDEDLQTSGAFF. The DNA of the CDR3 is TGTGCCAGCAGCTTGGATGAAGACCTCCAAACTTCGGGAGCTTTCTTT.

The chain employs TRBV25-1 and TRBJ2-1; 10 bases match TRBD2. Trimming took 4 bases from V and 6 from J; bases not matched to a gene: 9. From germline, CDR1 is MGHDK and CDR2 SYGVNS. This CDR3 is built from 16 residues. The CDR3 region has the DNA TGTGCCAGCAGTGTCGGGCTCCGACTAGCGGGCAATGAGCAGTTCTTC. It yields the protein CASSVGLRLAGNEQFF.

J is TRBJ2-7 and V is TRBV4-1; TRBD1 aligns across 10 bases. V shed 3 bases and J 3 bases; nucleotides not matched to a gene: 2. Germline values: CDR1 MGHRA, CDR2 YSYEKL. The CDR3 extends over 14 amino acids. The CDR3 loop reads CASSHRDRGYEQYF. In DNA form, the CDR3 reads TGCGCCAGCAGCCACCGGGACAGGGGCTACGAGCAGTACTTC.

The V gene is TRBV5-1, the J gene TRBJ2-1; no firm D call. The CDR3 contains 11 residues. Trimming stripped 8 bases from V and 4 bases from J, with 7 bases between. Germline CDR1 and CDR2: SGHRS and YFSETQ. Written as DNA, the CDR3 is TGCGCCAGTAGAATTTACAATGAGCAGTTCTTC. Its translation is CASRIYNEQFF.

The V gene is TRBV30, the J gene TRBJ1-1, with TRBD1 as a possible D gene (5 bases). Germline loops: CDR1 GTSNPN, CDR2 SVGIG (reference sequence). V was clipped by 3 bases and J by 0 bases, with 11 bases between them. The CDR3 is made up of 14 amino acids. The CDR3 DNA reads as TGTGCCTGGAGGAGGTGGGGCATGAACACTGAAGCTTTCTTT. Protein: CAWRRWGMNTEAFF.

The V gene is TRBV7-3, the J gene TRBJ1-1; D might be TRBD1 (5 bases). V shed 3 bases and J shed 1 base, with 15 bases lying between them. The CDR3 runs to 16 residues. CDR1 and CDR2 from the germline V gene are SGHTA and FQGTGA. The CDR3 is CASSFSGRGSNTEAFF. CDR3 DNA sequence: TGTGCCAGCAGCTTTTCAGGGAGGGGTTCGAACACTGAAGCTTTCTTT.

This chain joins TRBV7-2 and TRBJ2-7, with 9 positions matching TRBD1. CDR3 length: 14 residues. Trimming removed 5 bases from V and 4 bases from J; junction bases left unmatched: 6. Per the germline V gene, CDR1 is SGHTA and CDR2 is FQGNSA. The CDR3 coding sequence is TGTGCCAGCAGCAAAGGACAGGGGAGGTACGAGCAGTACTTC. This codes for CASSKGQGRYEQYF.